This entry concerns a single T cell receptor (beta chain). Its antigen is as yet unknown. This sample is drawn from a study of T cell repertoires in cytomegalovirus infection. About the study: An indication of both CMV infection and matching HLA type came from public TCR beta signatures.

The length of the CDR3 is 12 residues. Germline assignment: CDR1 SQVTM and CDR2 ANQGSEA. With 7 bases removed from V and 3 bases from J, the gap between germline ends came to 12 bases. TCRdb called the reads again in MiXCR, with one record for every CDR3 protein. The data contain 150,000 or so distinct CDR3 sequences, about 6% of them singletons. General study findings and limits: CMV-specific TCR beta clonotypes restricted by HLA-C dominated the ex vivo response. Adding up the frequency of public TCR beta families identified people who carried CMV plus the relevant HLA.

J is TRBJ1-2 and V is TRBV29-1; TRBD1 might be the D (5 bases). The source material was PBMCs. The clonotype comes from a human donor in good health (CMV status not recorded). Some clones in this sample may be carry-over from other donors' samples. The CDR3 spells CSDRQRDYGYTF. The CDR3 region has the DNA TGCAGCGATCGACAGCGAGACTATGGCTACACCTTC.